This TCR beta chain comes out of a study of T-cell reconstitution after alpha-beta-depleted transplantation in children. This clonotype appeared a few times. Researchers prepared the TCRbeta library using unique molecular identifiers, the study reports. TCRdb analysed the PCR reads with MiXCR anew, one entry per CDR3 protein. The table records approximately 490,000 distinct CDR3 sequences, approximately 12% of them present only once. The CDR3 sequence is 15 residues long. Germline V gene data show CDR1 as SGHAT and CDR2 as FQNNGV. Between the trimmed V and J ends, which lost 1 base and 4 bases, there was a span of 13 bases.

J is TRBJ2-5 and V is TRBV11-2, with a weak D call TRBD1 (7 bases). The clonotype originates from a human donor who donated a stem cell graft to a child with combined immunodeficiency. The sequencing used PBMCs from the stem cell graft donor, collected from the stem cell graft. In DNA form, the CDR3 reads TGTGCCAGCAGCTTAGTAAGGGGGCGGGGAGAGACCCAGTACTTC. Protein product: CASSLVRGRGETQYF.